This T cell receptor beta chain is drawn from a study of blood T cell repertoires in COVID-19. In its sample, this clone was seen once. The repertoire was sequenced with immunoSEQ multiplex PCR; TCRdb's copy has only in-frame clones and lacks some. There are 100,000 to 150,000 clones in the sample; roughly 86% occur only once, and roughly 10% lies in the top ten. The CDR3 totals 14 residues. Trimming removed 1 base from V and 8 bases from J, with 12 bases in between. Germline-derived CDR1 and CDR2 are SGHVS and FQNEAQ. This TCR was sampled from a woman in her seventies with COVID-19, enrolled during active disease. Specimen: peripheral blood. The chain carries TRBV7-8 and TRBJ2-1, with a tentative D call TRBD2 (5 bases). The CDR3 region is CASSLELVLHEQFF. Written as DNA, the CDR3 is TGTGCCAGCAGCTTAGAACTAGTTCTCCATGAGCAGTTCTTC. The whole variable domain, filled in from reference TRBV7-8 and TRBJ2-1, reads GAGVSQSPRYKVAKRGQDVALRCDPISGHVSLFWYQQALGQGPEFLTYFQNEAQLDKSGLPSDRFFAERPEGSVSTLKIQRTQQEDSAVYLCASSLELVLHEQFFGPGTRLTVL.